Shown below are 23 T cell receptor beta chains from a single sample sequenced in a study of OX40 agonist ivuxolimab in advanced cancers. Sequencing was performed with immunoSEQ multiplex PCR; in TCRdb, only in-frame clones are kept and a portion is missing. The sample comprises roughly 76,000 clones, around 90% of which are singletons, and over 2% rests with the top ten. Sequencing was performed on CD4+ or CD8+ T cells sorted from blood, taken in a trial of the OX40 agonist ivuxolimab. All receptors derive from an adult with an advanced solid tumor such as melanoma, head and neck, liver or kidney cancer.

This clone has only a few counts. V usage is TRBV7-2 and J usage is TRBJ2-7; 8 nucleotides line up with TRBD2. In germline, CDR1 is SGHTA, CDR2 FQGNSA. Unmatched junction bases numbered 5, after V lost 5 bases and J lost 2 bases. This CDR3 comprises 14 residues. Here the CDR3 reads CASSQNGGAYEQYF. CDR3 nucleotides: TGTGCCAGCAGCCAAAACGGGGGGGCCTACGAGCAGTACTTC.

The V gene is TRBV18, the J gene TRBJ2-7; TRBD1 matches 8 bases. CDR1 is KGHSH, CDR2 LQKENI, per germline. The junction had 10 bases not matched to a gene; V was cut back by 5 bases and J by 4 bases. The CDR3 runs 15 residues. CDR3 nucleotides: TGTGCCAGCTCAAGAGGACAGGGAGAAGGATACGAGCAGTACGTC. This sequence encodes CASSRGQGEGYEQYV.

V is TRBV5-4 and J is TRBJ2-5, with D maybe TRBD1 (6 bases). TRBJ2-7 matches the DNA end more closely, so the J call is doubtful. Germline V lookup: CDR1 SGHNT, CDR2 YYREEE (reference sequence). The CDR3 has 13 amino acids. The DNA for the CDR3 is TGTGCCAGCAGTAAACCCCAGGGGTACGAGCAGTACTTC. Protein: CASSKPQGYEQYF.

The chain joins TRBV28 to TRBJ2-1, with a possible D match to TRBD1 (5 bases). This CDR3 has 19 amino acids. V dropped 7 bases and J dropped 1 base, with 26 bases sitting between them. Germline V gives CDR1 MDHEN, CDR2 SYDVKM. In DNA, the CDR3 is TGTGCCAGCAAAACCCAACCCAGAGACAGCCTTTTTTCCTACAATGAGCAGTTCTTC. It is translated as CASKTQPRDSLFSYNEQFF. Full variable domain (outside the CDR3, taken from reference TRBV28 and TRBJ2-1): DVKVTQSSRYLVKRTGEKVFLECVQDMDHENMFWYRQDPGLGLRLIYFSYDVKMKEKGDIPEGYSVSREKKERFSLILESASTNQTSMYLCASKTQPRDSLFSYNEQFFGPGTRLTVL.

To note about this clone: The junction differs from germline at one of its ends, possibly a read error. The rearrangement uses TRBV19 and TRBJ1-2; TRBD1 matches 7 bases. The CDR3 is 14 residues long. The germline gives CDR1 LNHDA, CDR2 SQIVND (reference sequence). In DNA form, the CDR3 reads TGTGCCAGTAGAATAGGGGGCGGCGGCTATGGCTACACCTTC. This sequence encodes CASRIGGGGYGYTF.

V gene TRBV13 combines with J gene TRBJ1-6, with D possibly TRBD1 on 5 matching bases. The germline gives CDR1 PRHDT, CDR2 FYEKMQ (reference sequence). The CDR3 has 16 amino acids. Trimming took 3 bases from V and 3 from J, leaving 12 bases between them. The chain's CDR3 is CASSFRQIIYNSPLHF. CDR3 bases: TGTGCCAGCAGCTTCCGACAGATTATCTATAATTCACCCCTCCACTTT.

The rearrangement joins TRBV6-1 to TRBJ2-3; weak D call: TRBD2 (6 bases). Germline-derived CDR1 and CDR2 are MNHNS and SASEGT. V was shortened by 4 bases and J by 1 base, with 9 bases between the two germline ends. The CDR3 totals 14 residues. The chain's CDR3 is CASSAGGGTDTQYF. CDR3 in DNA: TGTGCCAGCAGTGCCGGGGGAGGCACAGATACGCAGTATTTT.

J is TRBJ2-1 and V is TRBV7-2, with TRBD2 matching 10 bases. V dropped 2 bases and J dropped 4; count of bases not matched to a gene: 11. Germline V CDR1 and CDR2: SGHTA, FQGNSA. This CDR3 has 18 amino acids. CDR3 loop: CASSLFSSGGIGYNEQFF. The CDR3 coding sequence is TGTGCCAGCAGCTTATTCTCTAGCGGGGGAATAGGATACAATGAGCAGTTCTTC.

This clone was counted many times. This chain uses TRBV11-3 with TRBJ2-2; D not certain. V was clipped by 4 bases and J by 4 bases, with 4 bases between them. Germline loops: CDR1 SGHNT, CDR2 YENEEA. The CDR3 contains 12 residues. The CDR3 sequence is CASSSFTGELFF. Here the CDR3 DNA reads TGTGCCAGCAGCTCTTTCACCGGGGAGCTGTTTTTT.

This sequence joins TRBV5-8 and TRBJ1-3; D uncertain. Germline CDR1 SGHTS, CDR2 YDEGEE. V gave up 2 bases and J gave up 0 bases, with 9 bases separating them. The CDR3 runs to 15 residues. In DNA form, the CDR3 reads TGTGCCAGCAGCTTTCGACTGAACTCTGGAAACACCATATATTTT. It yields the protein CASSFRLNSGNTIYF.

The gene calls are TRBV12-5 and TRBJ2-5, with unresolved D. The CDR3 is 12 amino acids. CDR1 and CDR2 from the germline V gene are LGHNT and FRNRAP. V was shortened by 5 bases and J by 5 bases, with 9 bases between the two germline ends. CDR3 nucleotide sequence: TGTGCTAGTGGTCAAACCTTTGAGACCCAGTACTTC. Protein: CASGQTFETQYF.

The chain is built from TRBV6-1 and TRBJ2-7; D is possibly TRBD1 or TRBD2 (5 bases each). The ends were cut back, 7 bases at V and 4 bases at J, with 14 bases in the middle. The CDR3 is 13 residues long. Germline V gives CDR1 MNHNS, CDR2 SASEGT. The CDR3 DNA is TGTGCCAGCACCCCCGGGGCAGCTTACGAGCAGTACGTC. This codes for CASTPGAAYEQYV.

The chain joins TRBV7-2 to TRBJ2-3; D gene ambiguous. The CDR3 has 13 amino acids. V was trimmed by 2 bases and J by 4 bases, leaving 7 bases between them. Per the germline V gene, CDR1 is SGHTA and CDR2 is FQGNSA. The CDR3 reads CASSLYGSDTQYF. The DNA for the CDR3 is TGTGCCAGCAGCTTATACGGATCAGATACGCAGTATTTT. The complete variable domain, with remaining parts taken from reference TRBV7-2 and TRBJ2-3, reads GAGVSQSPSNKVTEKGKDVELRCDPISGHTALYWYRQSLGQGLEFLIYFQGNSAPDKSGLPSDRFSAERTGGSVSTLTIQRTQQEDSAVYLCASSLYGSDTQYFGPGTRLTVL.

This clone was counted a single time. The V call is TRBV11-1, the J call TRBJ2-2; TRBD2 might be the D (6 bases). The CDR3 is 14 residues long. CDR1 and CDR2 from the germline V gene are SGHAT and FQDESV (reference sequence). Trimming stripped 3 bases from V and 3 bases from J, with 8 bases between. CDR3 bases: TGTGCCAGCAGCTTCGGGGGTTACACCGGGGAGCTGTTTTTT. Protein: CASSFGGYTGELFF.

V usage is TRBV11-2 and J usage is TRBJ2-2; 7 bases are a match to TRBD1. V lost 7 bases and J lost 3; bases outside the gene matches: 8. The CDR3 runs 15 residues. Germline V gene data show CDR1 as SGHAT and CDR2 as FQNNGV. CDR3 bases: TGTGCCAGCACCTCTGACAGGGCCTACACCGGGGAGCTGTTTTTT. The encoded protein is CASTSDRAYTGELFF.

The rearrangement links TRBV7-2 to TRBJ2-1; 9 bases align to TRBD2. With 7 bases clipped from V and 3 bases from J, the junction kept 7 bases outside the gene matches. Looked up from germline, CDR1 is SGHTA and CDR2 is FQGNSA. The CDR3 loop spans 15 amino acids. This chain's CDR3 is CASNLRGGLYNEQFF. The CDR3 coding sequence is TGTGCCAGCAACCTGCGGGGGGGACTCTACAATGAGCAGTTCTTC.

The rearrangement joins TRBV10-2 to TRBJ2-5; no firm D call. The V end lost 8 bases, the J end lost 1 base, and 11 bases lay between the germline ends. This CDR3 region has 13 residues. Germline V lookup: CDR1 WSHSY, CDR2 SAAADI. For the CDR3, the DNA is TGCGCCAGCTGGAAGGTTTCCCAAGAGACCCAGTACTTC. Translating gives CASWKVSQETQYF.

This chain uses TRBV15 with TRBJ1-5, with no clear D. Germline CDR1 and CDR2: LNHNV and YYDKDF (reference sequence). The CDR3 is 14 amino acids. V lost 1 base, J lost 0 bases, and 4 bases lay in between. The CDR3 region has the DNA TGTGCCACCAGCAGAGGGGTTAGCAATCAGCCCCAGCATTTT. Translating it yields CATSRGVSNQPQHF. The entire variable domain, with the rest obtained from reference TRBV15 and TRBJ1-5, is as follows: DAMVIQNPRYQVTQFGKPVTLSCSQTLNHNVMYWYQQKSSQAPKLLFHYYDKDFNNEADTPDNFQSRRPNTSFCFLDIRSPGLGDTAMYLCATSRGVSNQPQHFGDGTRLSIL.

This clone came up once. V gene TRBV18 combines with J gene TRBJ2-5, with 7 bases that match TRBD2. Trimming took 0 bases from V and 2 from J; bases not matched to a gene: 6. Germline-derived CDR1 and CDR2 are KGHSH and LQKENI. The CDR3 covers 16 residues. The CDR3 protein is CASSPPGLGFQETQYF. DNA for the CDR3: TGTGCCAGCTCACCACCCGGACTAGGCTTTCAAGAGACCCAGTACTTC. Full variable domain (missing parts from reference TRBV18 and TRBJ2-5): NAGVMQNPRHLVRRRGQEARLRCSPMKGHSHVYWYRQLPEEGLKFMVYLQKENIIDESGMPKERFSAEFPKEGPSILRIQQVVRGDSAAYFCASSPPGLGFQETQYFGPGTRLLVL.

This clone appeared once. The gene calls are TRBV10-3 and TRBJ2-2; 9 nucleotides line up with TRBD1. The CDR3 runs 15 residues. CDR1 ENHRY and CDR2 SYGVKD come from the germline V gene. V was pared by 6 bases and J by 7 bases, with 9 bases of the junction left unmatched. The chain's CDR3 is CAIRQQGAQGGELFF. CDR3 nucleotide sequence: TGTGCCATCAGGCAACAGGGGGCGCAAGGCGGGGAGCTGTTTTTT.

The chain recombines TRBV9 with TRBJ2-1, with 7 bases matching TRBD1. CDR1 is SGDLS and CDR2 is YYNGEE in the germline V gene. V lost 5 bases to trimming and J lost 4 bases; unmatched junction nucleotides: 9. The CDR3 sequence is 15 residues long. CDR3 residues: CASSLSGTDYNEQFF. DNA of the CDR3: TGTGCCAGCAGTCTTTCCGGGACAGATTACAATGAGCAGTTCTTC.

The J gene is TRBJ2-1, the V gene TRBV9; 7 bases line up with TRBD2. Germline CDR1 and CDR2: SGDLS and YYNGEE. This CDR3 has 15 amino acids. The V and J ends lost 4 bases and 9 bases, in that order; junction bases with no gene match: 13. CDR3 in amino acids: CASSPRGQLAPEQFF. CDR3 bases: TGTGCCAGCAGCCCGAGAGGGCAACTAGCGCCTGAGCAGTTCTTC.

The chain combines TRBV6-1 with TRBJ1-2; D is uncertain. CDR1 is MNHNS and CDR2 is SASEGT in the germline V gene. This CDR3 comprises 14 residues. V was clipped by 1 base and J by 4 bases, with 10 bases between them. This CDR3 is CASSEEAGIYGYTF. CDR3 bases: TGTGCCAGCAGTGAAGAGGCGGGGATCTATGGCTACACCTTC.